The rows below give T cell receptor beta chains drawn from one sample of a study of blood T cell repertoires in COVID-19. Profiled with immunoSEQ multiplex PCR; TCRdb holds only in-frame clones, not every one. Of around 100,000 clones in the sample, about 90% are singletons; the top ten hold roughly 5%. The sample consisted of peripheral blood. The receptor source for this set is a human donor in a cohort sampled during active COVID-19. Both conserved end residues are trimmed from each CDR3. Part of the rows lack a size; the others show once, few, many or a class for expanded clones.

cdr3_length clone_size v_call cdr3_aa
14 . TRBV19 ASSMLGAPDNSPLH
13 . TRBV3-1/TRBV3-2 ASSLTRDGGKSYT
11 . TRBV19 ASSSRQNQPQH
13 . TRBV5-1 ASSLQGLGGEKLF
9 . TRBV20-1 SALTGIEQY
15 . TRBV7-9 ASSLGATQRRGDTQY
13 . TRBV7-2 ASSLESRRNTEAF
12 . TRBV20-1 SASPPGQGLGIY
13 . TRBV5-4 ASSLSGTDLEKLF
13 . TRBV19 ASIGKGRGVQPQH
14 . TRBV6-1 ASSESLAANTGELF
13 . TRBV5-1 ASSWTGGAREKLF
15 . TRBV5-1 ASSDLTSGLGGNEQF
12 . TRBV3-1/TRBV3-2 ASSHEISGEGYT
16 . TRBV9 ASSVDRLAGGLTDTQY
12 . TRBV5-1 ASSWTVDNSPLH
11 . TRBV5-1 ASSLDRGGEQY
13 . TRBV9 ASSVGGTTQETQY
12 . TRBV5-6 ASSKTGAGQPQH
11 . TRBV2 ASSGRGNTEAF
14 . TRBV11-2 ASSSSGTGNYNEQF
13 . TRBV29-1 SVGGQDSSYNEQF
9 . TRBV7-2 ASRRLAEQF
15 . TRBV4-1 ASSRLIVPGQEGGYT
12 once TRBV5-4 ASSLVGGANVLT
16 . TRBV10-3 AISVIPGLAGENGELF
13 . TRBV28 ASTLSPIRAYEQY
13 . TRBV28 ASSPPGLSDYGYT
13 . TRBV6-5 ASRATSGSLQTQY
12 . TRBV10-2 ASSALADTGELF
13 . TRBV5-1 ASSGEKIGTGEAF
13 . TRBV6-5 ASGARQGSGNTIY
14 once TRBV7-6 ASSWTVPGSNSPLH
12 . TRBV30 AWSLSGRYNEQF
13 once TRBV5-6 ASSLVGNSGNTIY
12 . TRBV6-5 ASSKAGDSYEQY